This T cell receptor beta chain stems from a study of blood T cells in healthy people across ages. J lost 7 bases, V lost 7 bases, and 19 bases had no gene match. CDR1 is SQVTM, CDR2 ANQGSEA, per germline. The CDR3 is 16 residues long. This clonotype turned up a few times. Then a second PCR, running about 6 to 12 cycles, was carried out with a sample-barcoded 5' primer and a J-beta primer mix. Each cDNA was tagged by a template-switch adaptor containing 12 random nucleotides. TCRdb fed the 5' RACE reads into MiXCR, producing one record per CDR3 protein. The table records roughly 2 million distinct CDR3 sequences, 40% to 55% of them present only once.

Sequencing was carried out using blood. This chain uses TRBV29-1 with TRBJ1-2; the match to TRBD1 covers 9 bases. The receptor's source is a woman between 40 and 50 years old in good health. In DNA, the CDR3 is TGCAGCGCTATGCTTAAGCTCCGGGACAGGGTGTCTGGCTACACCTTC. Encoded protein: CSAMLKLRDRVSGYTF.